In its sample, the clone carrying this TCR beta chain was seen a few times. Its target is not known. The table came from immunoSEQ multiplex PCR; TCRdb's copy has only in-frame clones and leaves some out. The top ten hold about 25% of the sample, which has approximately 110,000 clones, about 66% seen once. This entry comes from a study of shared clonotypes between healthy human individuals. Study donors comprised healthy, HIV-negative adults devoid of recent acute infection or vaccination. Each CD8 memory set brought CD45RO+ cells together with CCR7-negative CD45RA+ TemRA cells. Notes on the study in general: Only blood underwent sampling, and tissue repertoires likely differ. A handful of donors had roughly 5% of their naive CD4 clonotypes in common.

The CDR3 length is 14 residues. Per the germline V gene, CDR1 is MNHNS and CDR2 is SASEGT. V was pared by 3 bases and J by 7 bases, with 3 bases of the junction left unmatched. The rearrangement uses TRBV6-1 and TRBJ1-4, with TRBD1 matching 9 bases. Sequenced input: memory CD8+ T cells sorted from blood. Sample subset: CD45RO+ cells pooled with CCR7-negative TemRA cells. This clonotype originated in a woman in her 30s in good health. The CDR3 DNA sequence: TGTGCCAGCAGTGAGGGACAGGGAAGTGAAAAACTGTTTTTT. This gives the protein CASSEGQGSEKLFF.